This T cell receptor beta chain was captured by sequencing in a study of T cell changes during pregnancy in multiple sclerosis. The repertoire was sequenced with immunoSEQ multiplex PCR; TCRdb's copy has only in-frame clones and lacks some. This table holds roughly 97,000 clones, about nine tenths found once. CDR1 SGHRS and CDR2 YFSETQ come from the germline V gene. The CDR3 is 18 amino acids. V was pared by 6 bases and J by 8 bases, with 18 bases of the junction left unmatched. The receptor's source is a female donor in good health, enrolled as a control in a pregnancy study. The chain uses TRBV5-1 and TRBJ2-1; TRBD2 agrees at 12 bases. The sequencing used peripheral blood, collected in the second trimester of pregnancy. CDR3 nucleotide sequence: TGCGCCAGCATGGCATGGCTAGCGGGGGGGCACCGTACTCATGAGCAGTTCTTC. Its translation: CASMAWLAGGHRTHEQFF.